These 29 T cell receptor beta chains were sequenced from one sample in a study of T cell responses to AZD1222 COVID-19 vaccine (dated by TCRdb to the early 2020s). The library was obtained by the immunoSEQ multiplex PCR assay. The table was pulled from immuneACCESS by TCRdb, which kept in-frame rearrangements only. Such tables lose some clones; where checked, under half of the loss comes from unresolved V genes, and the rest has no known cause. In this sample the table shows some 130,000 clones, about 85% of which occur a single time. Approximately 1.5% of the sample lies in the top ten. Interpreted using the paper, the time point label stands for: baseline before first vaccination. The specimen was peripheral blood, collected on day 0 of AZD1222 vaccination. The origin of the receptors is an adult in good health.

The CDR3 here is CASSQAQNQPQHF. CDR3 nucleotide sequence: TGTGCCAGCAGCCAAGCACAAAATCAGCCCCAGCATTTT. The rearrangement links TRBV3-1 (or the pseudogene TRBV3-2) to TRBJ1-5; no reliable D call. Trimming pared 1 base from V and 4 bases from J, leaving 5 bases between. This CDR3 spans 13 amino acids. Germline CDR1 and CDR2: LGHDT and YNNKEL (reference sequence).

This chain uses TRBV10-2 with TRBJ2-4, with D possibly matching TRBD1 (6 bases). The CDR3 has 13 residues. Deletions cut 3 bases from V and 4 bases from J, with 7 bases between. Per germline, CDR1 WSHSY and CDR2 SAAADI. CDR3 sequence: CASSEGQKNIQYF. Written as DNA, the CDR3 is TGCGCCAGCAGTGAAGGACAGAAAAACATTCAGTACTTC.

The chain is built from TRBV9 and TRBJ1-4, with D tentatively TRBD1 (5 bases). CDR1 and CDR2 from the germline V gene are SGDLS and YYNGEE. Between the trimmed V and J ends, which lost 4 bases and 8 bases, there was a span of 18 bases. CDR3 size: 15 residues. CDR3 DNA: TGTGCCAGCAGCCCTAGGGCCAGGGTGAGAGAAAAACTGTTTTTT. The encoded protein is CASSPRARVREKLFF.

The rearrangement links TRBV7-9 to TRBJ2-1, with 15 bases fitting TRBD2. The trim removed 0 bases at V and 3 bases at J, leaving 6 bases unmatched. The CDR3 is made up of 19 amino acids. CDR1 is SEHNR, CDR2 FQNEAQ, per germline (reference sequence). DNA for the CDR3: TGTGCCAGCAGCTTAGCCGGACTAGCGGGGGGGCTGGTCTACAATGAGCAGTTCTTC. Encoded protein: CASSLAGLAGGLVYNEQFF.

The J gene is TRBJ1-2, the V gene TRBV7-9; D is ambiguous. The CDR3 runs to 12 residues. Per germline, CDR1 SEHNR and CDR2 FQNEAQ (reference sequence). Between the trimmed V and J ends, which lost 4 bases and 4 bases, there was a span of 7 bases. The CDR3 sequence is CASSSDGYGYTF. CDR3 in DNA: TGTGCCAGCAGCTCGGACGGCTATGGCTACACCTTC.

The chain recombines TRBV2 with TRBJ1-2; no definite D call. The CDR3 runs 13 residues. Trimming removed 3 bases from V and 4 bases from J, with 9 bases in between. Germline CDR1 and CDR2: SNHLY and FYNNEI. The CDR3 here is CASSDNESYGYTF. CDR3 DNA: TGTGCCAGCAGTGATAATGAGTCCTATGGCTACACCTTC.

The rearrangement joins TRBV27 to TRBJ1-1; weak D call: TRBD1 (5 bases). The CDR3 contains 14 residues. V lost 8 bases and J lost 0, with 13 bases in between. Germline V gene lookup returns CDR1 MNHEY and CDR2 SMNVEV (reference sequence). The CDR3 DNA reads as TGTGCCAGCGGTCCGCGGGGGATGAACACTGAAGCTTTCTTT. As protein: CASGPRGMNTEAFF.

V gene TRBV23-1 combines with J gene TRBJ2-1, with 8 bases fitting TRBD2. TRBV23-1 is given ORF status, its function remaining uncertain. J was trimmed by 3 bases and V by 0 bases; bases with no gene match: 7. The CDR3 contains 17 residues. CDR3 DNA sequence: TGCGCCAGCAGTCAATCGATAGTAGCGGGGTTCTACAATGAGCAGTTCTTC. Encoded protein: CASSQSIVAGFYNEQFF.

This clone was observed a few times. The genes are TRBV28 and TRBJ1-1; D possibly corresponds to TRBD1 (6 bases). The ends were cut back, 5 bases at V and 6 bases at J, with 19 bases in the middle. The CDR3 contains 15 residues. Germline CDR1 and CDR2: MDHEN and SYDVKM. CDR3 residues: CASSPAGRGPSEAFF. CDR3 coding DNA: TGTGCCAGCAGTCCCGCGGGCAGGGGCCCCTCTGAAGCTTTCTTT.

The CDR3 DNA follows: TGTGCCAGCAGCCAAGTGGCGGATGAGCAGTTCTTC. The encoded protein is CASSQVADEQFF. The V and J genes are TRBV7-9 and TRBJ2-1; no definite D call. Trimming pared 5 bases from V and 8 bases from J, leaving 10 bases between. CDR1 is SEHNR, CDR2 FQNEAQ, per germline (reference sequence). CDR3 length: 12 amino acids.

The chain uses TRBV7-2 and TRBJ1-2, with 9 bases aligning to TRBD1. Germline loops: CDR1 SGHTA, CDR2 FQGNSA. This CDR3 comprises 16 residues. V was clipped by 3 bases and J by 6 bases; unmatched bases: 11. The CDR3 DNA is TGTGCCAGCAGCTTTCCCACCGGGACAGGGTTGAATGGCTACACCTTC. Its protein is CASSFPTGTGLNGYTF.

The chain joins TRBV5-1 to TRBJ1-2; D unresolved. Per the germline V gene, CDR1 is SGHRS and CDR2 is YFSETQ. The CDR3 runs 13 residues. V shed 5 bases and J shed 2 bases, with 10 bases lying between them. The DNA of the CDR3 is TGCGCCAGCAGTCTCCGGGAGAACTATGGCTACACCTTC. Protein product: CASSLRENYGYTF.

This chain uses TRBV5-8 with TRBJ2-7; a weak D match, TRBD2 (5 bases). V lost 6 bases, J lost 0 bases, and 13 bases lay in between. The CDR3 covers 14 residues. Germline lookup yields CDR1 SGHTS and CDR2 YDEGEE. The CDR3 spells CASKGPGSSYEQYF. For the CDR3, the DNA is TGTGCCAGCAAAGGGCCGGGGAGCTCCTACGAGCAGTACTTC.

The J gene is TRBJ1-5, the V gene TRBV19; 9 bases line up with TRBD1. Germline CDR1 and CDR2: LNHDA and SQIVND (reference sequence). CDR3 length: 14 amino acids. The V and J ends lost 5 bases and 5 bases, in that order; junction bases with no gene match: 4. The chain's CDR3 is CASSSDRGDQPQHF. CDR3 DNA: TGTGCCAGTAGTTCCGACAGGGGGGATCAGCCCCAGCATTTT.

The chain carries TRBV18 and TRBJ1-1; D ambiguous. The CDR3 has 14 residues. With 4 bases removed from V and 1 base from J, the gap between germline ends came to 10 bases. Germline V CDR1 and CDR2: KGHSH, LQKENI. This CDR3 reads CASSLDTPNTEAFF. CDR3 nucleotides: TGTGCCAGCTCACTAGACACGCCGAACACTGAAGCTTTCTTT.

The rearrangement uses TRBV24-1 and TRBJ1-2, with TRBD1 as a possible D gene (6 bases). This CDR3 is 14 amino acids long. V gave up 10 bases and J gave up 1 base, with 15 bases separating them. CDR1 is KGHDR and CDR2 is SFDVKD in the germline V gene. The CDR3 DNA follows: TGTGCCACAAGCGGCAGGGGTAATAACTATGGCTACACCTTC. It is translated as CATSGRGNNYGYTF.

The rearrangement uses TRBV28 and TRBJ1-4; unclear D gene. V lost 4 bases and J lost 1, with 13 bases in between. The CDR3 extends over 16 amino acids. Germline V lookup: CDR1 MDHEN, CDR2 SYDVKM. CDR3 in amino acids: CASSSPVVGTNEKLFF. The CDR3 nucleotides are TGTGCCAGCAGTTCCCCGGTTGTCGGAACTAATGAAAAACTGTTTTTT. Combining the CDR3 with reference TRBV28 and TRBJ1-4 gives the whole variable domain DVKVTQSSRYLVKRTGEKVFLECVQDMDHENMFWYRQDPGLGLRLIYFSYDVKMKEKGDIPEGYSVSREKKERFSLILESASTNQTSMYLCASSSPVVGTNEKLFFGSGTQLSVL.

The chain links TRBV30 to TRBJ2-1; D not certain. The CDR3 is made up of 14 amino acids. Germline loops: CDR1 GTSNPN, CDR2 SVGIG (reference sequence). Trimming pared 2 bases from V and 0 bases from J, leaving 8 bases between. The CDR3 sequence: CAWSPGSSYNEQFF. The DNA for the CDR3 is TGTGCCTGGAGTCCGGGCAGCTCCTACAATGAGCAGTTCTTC.

The J gene is TRBJ1-1, the V gene TRBV2, with D unclear. The CDR3 is 13 residues long. Germline V gene lookup returns CDR1 SNHLY and CDR2 FYNNEI. Trimming took 4 bases from V and 0 from J, leaving 6 bases between them. The CDR3 region is CASSGLVNTEAFF. CDR3 nucleotide sequence: TGTGCCAGCAGTGGGTTGGTGAACACTGAAGCTTTCTTT.

The V call is TRBV7-7, the J call TRBJ2-7, with 13 positions matching TRBD2. V was pared by 5 bases and J by 2 bases, with 3 bases of the junction left unmatched. The CDR3 consists of 15 residues. Germline CDR1 is SSHAT and CDR2 is FNYEAQ (reference sequence). Written as DNA, the CDR3 is TGTGCCAGCAGCCCGGGACTAGCGGGGACCTACGAGCAGTACTTC. Translation gives CASSPGLAGTYEQYF.

This chain connects TRBV28 to TRBJ1-2; D remains unclear. The CDR3 contains 11 residues. V lost 3 bases, J lost 11 bases, and 10 bases lay in between. The germline V gene encodes CDR1 MDHEN and CDR2 SYDVKM. CDR3 residues: CASSLNGGYTF. CDR3 coding DNA: TGTGCCAGCAGTTTGAATGGAGGGTACACCTTC.

The chain joins TRBV6-1 to TRBJ2-7; D remains unclear. CDR1 is MNHNS, CDR2 SASEGT, per germline. V lost 1 base, J lost 6 bases, and 16 bases lay in between. The CDR3 loop spans 15 amino acids. CDR3 residues: CASSEDWGIPFEQYF. DNA for the CDR3: TGTGCCAGCAGTGAAGATTGGGGAATCCCCTTCGAGCAGTACTTC.

The rearrangement joins TRBV19 to TRBJ1-6; D is uncertain. V was clipped by 5 bases and J by 5 bases, with 10 bases between them. CDR3 length: 14 amino acids. Germline V gene lookup returns CDR1 LNHDA and CDR2 SQIVND (reference sequence). CDR3: CASSRTVDNSPLHF. Here the CDR3 DNA reads TGTGCCAGTAGTCGGACGGTGGATAATTCACCCCTCCACTTT.

The chain joins TRBV2 to TRBJ2-7; 7 positions match TRBD1. The V gene's germline CDR1 is SNHLY and CDR2 FYNNEI. This CDR3 contains 13 residues. V was clipped by 8 bases and J by 2 bases; unmatched bases: 6. CDR3 in amino acids: CASAGTEPYEQYF. CDR3 nucleotide sequence: TGTGCCAGCGCCGGGACAGAACCCTACGAGCAGTACTTC.

The chain links TRBV2 to TRBJ2-5; the match to TRBD1 covers 8 bases. Germline-derived CDR1 and CDR2 are SNHLY and FYNNEI. J gave up 1 base and V 9 bases, and 4 bases lay outside the gene matches. This CDR3 contains 13 residues. For the CDR3, the DNA is TGTGCCAGTCTCGGGACAGGCCAAGAGACCCAGTACTTC. It specifies CASLGTGQETQYF.

This clone occurred once. The V gene is TRBV5-1, the J gene TRBJ1-5; a possible D gene is TRBD1 (6 bases). Germline V lookup: CDR1 SGHRS, CDR2 YFSETQ. The CDR3 spans 15 residues. Deletions cut 4 bases from V and 7 bases from J, with 18 bases between. The chain's CDR3 is CASSPEDPRGQPQHF. DNA of the CDR3: TGCGCCAGCAGCCCGGAGGATCCGAGGGGGCAGCCCCAGCATTTT.

J is TRBJ2-1 and V is TRBV7-2; TRBD1 matches 9 bases. V shed 5 bases and J 2 bases; nucleotides not matched to a gene: 7. The CDR3 spans 16 residues. CDR1 is SGHTA and CDR2 is FQGNSA in the germline V gene. CDR3 protein: CASSEWDRDAYNEQFF. Here the CDR3 DNA reads TGTGCCAGCAGCGAATGGGACAGGGACGCCTACAATGAGCAGTTCTTC.

This clone occurred a few times. This CDR3 reads CASRRTSNQPQHF. In nucleotides, the CDR3 is TGTGCCAGCAGGCGGACAAGCAATCAGCCCCAGCATTTT. The J gene is TRBJ1-5, the V gene TRBV27, with a possible D match to TRBD1 (5 bases). Trimming shortened V by 6 bases and J by 1 base, and 7 bases separated the two germline ends. This CDR3 has 13 amino acids. Germline CDR1 reads MNHEY; CDR2 reads SMNVEV (reference sequence).

This rearrangement joins TRBV6-5 to TRBJ1-5; 8 bases are a match to TRBD1. The CDR3 covers 14 residues. Trimming at V came to 6 bases and at J to 6 bases, leaving 7 bases not matched to a gene. CDR1 MNHEY and CDR2 SVGAGI come from the germline V gene. This CDR3 is CASRPGGAGQPQHF. The CDR3 DNA reads as TGTGCCAGCAGGCCAGGGGGCGCGGGTCAGCCCCAGCATTTT.